This T cell receptor (beta chain) is from a study of regulatory T cells in long-lasting Graves disease. Germline assignment: CDR1 MNHEY and CDR2 SMNVEV (reference sequence). The CDR3 spans 15 residues. After removal of 7 bases from V and 8 bases from J, the junction contained 11 bases not matched to a gene. Indicated time point: newly diagnosed GD, antithyroid drugs for less than 3 months. RNA from PBMCs was the source of the TCR library. Sequencing libraries for TCR beta were prepared with iRepertoire HTBI primers and Arm-PCR of CDR3 regions. One entry per CDR3 protein results from TCRdb running MiXCR on the multiplex PCR reads. This table holds 550,000 to 650,000 distinct CDR3 sequences, about 16% found once. These records were also assigned to another study, of T cells in Graves' hyperthyroidism and ophthalmopathy.

This TCR was recovered from a man between 18 and 35 years old with Graves disease. The chain combines TRBV27 with TRBJ2-1; the match to TRBD2 covers 10 bases. This specimen consisted of peripheral blood mononuclear cells (PBMCs), obtained at new diagnosis, from a patient treated with antithyroid drugs. This CDR3 is CASKHLAGVVDEQFF. The CDR3 DNA reads TGTGCCAGCAAACATCTAGCGGGAGTCGTAGATGAGCAGTTCTTC.